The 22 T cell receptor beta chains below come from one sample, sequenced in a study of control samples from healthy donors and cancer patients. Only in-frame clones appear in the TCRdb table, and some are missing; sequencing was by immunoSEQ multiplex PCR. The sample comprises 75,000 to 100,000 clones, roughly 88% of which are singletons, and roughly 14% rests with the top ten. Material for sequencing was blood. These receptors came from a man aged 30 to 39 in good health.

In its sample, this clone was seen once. The CDR3 region has the DNA TGTGCCAGCAGCTCCGGGACAGGGAGCTATGGCTACACCTTC. Encoded protein: CASSSGTGSYGYTF. The rearrangement uses TRBV13 and TRBJ1-2, with 9 positions matching TRBD1. The CDR3 length is 14 residues. V lost 4 bases, J lost 4 bases, and 4 bases stayed unmatched. Germline V gene sequence: CDR1 PRHDT, CDR2 FYEKMQ (reference sequence).

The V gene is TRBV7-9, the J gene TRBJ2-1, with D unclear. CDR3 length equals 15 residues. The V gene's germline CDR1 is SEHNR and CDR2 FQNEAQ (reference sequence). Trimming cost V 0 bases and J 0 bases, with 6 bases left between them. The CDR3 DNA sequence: TGTGCCAGCAGCTTAGCGGGAAGCTCCTACAATGAGCAGTTCTTC. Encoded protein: CASSLAGSSYNEQFF.

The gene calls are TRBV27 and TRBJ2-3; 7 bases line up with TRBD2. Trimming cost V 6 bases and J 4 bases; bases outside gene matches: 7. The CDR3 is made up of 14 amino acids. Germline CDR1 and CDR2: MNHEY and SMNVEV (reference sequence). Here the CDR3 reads CASRRAGLSDTQYF. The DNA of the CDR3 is TGTGCCAGCAGGCGAGCGGGATTGTCAGATACGCAGTATTTT.

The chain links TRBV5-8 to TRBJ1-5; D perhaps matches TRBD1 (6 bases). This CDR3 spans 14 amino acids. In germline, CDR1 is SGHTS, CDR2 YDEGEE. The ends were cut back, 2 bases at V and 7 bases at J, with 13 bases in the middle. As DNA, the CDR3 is TGTGCCAGCAGCTTAGGGGACACTAACCAGCCCCAGCATTTT. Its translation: CASSLGDTNQPQHF. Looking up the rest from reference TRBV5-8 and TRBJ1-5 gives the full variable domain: EAGVTQSPTHLIKTRGQQATLRCSPISGHTSVYWYQQALGLGLQFLLWYDEGEERNRGNFPPRFSGRQFPNYSSELNVNALELEDSALYLCASSLGDTNQPQHFGDGTRLSIL.

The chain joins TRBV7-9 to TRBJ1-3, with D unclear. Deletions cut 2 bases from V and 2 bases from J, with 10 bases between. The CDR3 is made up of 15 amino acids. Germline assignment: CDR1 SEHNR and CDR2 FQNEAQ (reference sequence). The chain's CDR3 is CASSLNSNTGNTIYF. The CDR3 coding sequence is TGTGCCAGCAGCTTAAACTCGAATACTGGAAACACCATATATTTT.

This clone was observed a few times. CDR3 nucleotides: TGTGCCAGCAGAGGACAGGGAGAGACCCAGTACTTC. It specifies CASRGQGETQYF. V gene TRBV25-1 combines with J gene TRBJ2-5; 8 nucleotides line up with TRBD1. Germline trimming cut 6 bases from V and 4 bases from J; bases unmatched to any gene: 1. CDR3 length equals 12 residues. CDR1 is MGHDK, CDR2 SYGVNS, per germline.

CDR3 nucleotide sequence: TGTGCCAGTAGTATTGGGGCAGGGGACTATGGCTACACCTTC. Amino acid sequence: CASSIGAGDYGYTF. The V call is TRBV19, the J call TRBJ1-2, with D maybe TRBD1 (6 bases). V was pared by 3 bases and J by 3 bases, with 11 bases between. Germline CDR1 is LNHDA and CDR2 is SQIVND (reference sequence). The CDR3 runs to 14 residues.

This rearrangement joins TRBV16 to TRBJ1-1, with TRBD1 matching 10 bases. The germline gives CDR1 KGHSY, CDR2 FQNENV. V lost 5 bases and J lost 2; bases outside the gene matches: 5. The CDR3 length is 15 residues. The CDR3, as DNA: TGTGCCAGCAGCTATTTGACAGGGGGCAACACTGAAGCTTTCTTT. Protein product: CASSYLTGGNTEAFF.

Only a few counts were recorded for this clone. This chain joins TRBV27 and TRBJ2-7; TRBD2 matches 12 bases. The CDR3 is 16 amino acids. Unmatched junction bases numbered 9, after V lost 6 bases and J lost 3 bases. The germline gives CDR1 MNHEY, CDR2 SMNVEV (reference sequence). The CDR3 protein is CASRNSWTSGVYEQYF. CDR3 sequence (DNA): TGTGCCAGCAGAAACTCCTGGACTAGCGGGGTCTACGAGCAGTACTTC.

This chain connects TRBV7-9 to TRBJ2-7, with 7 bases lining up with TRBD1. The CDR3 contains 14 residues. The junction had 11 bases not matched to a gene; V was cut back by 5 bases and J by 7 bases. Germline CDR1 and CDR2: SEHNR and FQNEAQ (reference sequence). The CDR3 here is CASSPPVQGWEQYF. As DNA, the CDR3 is TGTGCCAGCAGCCCTCCGGTACAGGGGTGGGAGCAGTACTTC.

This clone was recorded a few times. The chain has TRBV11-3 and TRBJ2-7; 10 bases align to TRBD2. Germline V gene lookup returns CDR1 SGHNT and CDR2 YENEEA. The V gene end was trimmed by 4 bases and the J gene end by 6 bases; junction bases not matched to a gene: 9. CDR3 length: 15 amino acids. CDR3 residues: CASSSFASGSSEQYF. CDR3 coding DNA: TGTGCCAGCAGCTCTTTCGCTAGCGGGAGTAGCGAGCAGTACTTC.

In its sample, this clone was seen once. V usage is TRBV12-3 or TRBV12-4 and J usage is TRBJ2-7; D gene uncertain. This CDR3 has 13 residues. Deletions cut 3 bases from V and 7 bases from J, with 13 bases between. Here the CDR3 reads CASSFLSLAEQYF. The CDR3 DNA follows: TGTGCCAGCAGTTTCCTGTCCCTGGCGGAGCAGTACTTC.

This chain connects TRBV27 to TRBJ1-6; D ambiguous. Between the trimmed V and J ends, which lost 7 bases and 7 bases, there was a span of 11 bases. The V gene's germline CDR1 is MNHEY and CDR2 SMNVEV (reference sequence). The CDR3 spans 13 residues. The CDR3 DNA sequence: TGTGCCAGCAAGGGAACTTCCAATTCACCCCTCCACTTT. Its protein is CASKGTSNSPLHF.

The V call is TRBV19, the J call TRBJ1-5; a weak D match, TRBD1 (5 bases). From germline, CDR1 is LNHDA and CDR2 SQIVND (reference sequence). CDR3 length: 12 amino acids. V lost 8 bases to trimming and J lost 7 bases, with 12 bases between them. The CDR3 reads CASAGVWQPQHF. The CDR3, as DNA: TGTGCCAGTGCGGGGGTATGGCAGCCCCAGCATTTT.

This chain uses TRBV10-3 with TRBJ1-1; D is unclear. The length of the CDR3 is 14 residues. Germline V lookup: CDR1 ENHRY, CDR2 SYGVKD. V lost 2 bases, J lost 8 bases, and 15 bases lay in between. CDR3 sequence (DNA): TGTGCCATCAGTGAGGGGTCGGTCGAGCGAGAAGCTTTCTTT. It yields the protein CAISEGSVEREAFF.

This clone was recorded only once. Here the CDR3 DNA reads TGCAGTGCTAGCCACCCGGGGGCTTTCTTT. Its translation is CSASHPGAFF. The chain combines TRBV20-1 with TRBJ1-1; D unclear. This CDR3 comprises 10 residues. Looked up from germline, CDR1 is DFQATT and CDR2 is SNEGSKA (reference sequence). Trimming left V 3 bases short and J 11 bases short, with 10 bases between.

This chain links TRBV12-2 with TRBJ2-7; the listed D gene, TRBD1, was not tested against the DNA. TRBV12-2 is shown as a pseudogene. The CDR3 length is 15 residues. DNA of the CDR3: TGTGCAAGTCGCTCATTGACAGGGGCGAACTACGAGCAGTACTTC. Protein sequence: CASRSLTGANYEQYF.

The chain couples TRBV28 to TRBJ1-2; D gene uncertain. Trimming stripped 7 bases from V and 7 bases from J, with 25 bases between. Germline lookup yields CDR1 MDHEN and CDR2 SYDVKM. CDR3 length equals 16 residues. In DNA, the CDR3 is TGTGCCAGCACTGGTTTGGTATCCGTTCCCTCGGGTGGCTACACCTTC. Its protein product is CASTGLVSVPSGGYTF.

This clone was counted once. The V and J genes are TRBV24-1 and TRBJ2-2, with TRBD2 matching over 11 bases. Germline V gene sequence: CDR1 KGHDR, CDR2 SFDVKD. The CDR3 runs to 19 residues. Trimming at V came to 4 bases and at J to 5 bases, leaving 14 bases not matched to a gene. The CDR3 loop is CATSEPYPTSGIATGELFF. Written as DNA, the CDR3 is TGTGCCACCAGTGAACCCTATCCGACTAGCGGGATAGCTACCGGGGAGCTGTTTTTT.

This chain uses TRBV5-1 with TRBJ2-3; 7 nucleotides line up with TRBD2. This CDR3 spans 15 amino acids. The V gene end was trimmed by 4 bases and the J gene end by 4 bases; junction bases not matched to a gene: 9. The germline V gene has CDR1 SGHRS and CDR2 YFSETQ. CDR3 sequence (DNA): TGCGCCAGCAGCCCCGGGGGGAATGGCGCAGATACGCAGTATTTT. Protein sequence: CASSPGGNGADTQYF.

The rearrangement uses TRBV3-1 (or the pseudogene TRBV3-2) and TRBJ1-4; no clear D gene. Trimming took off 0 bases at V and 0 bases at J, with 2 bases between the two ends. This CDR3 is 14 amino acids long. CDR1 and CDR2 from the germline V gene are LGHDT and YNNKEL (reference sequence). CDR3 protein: CASSQDATNEKLFF. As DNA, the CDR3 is TGTGCCAGCAGCCAAGATGCAACTAATGAAAAACTGTTTTTT.

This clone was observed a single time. The CDR3 region is CASSLDGRAGEQFF. Written as DNA, the CDR3 is TGTGCCAGCAGCTTAGACGGGAGGGCCGGAGAGCAGTTCTTC. This chain links TRBV11-2 with TRBJ2-1, with 8 bases identical to TRBD2. Germline V CDR1 and CDR2: SGHAT, FQNNGV. The junction had 5 bases not matched to a gene; V was cut back by 0 bases and J by 10 bases. The CDR3 is made up of 14 amino acids.